The TCR beta chain under discussion was sequenced for a study of blood T cell repertoires in COVID-19. The assay was immunoSEQ multiplex PCR, and TCRdb's table has in-frame clones only and misses some. The table lists 90,000 to 100,000 clones, 86% of them singletons. What was sequenced was peripheral blood. The receptor comes from a man in his forties or fifties with acute or convalescent COVID-19.

The CDR3 loop reads CASSYSGEDAFF. CDR3 nucleotides: TGTGCCAGCAGTTACTCGGGGGAGGATGCTTTCTTT. This chain joins TRBV6-5 and TRBJ1-1, with a possible D match to TRBD1 (5 bases). The CDR3 is made up of 12 amino acids. CDR1 is MNHEY and CDR2 is SVGAGI in the germline V gene. V was cut by 0 bases and J by 11 bases, with 10 bases left in between.